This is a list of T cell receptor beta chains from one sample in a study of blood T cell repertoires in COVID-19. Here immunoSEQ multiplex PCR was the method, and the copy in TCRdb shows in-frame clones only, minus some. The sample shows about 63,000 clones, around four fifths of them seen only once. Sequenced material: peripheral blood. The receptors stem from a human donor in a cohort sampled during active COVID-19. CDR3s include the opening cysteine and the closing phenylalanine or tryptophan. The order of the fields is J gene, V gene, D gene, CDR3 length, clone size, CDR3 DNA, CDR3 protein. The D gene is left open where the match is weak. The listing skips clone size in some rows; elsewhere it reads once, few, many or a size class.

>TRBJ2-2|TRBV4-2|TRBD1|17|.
TGTGCCAGCAGCCAGTCACCCGGGACAGGGGGTACCGGGGAGCTGTTTTTT
CASSQSPGTGGTGELFF
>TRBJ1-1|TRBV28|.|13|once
TGTGCCAGCAGTCGACGGAGGGGAGCTGAAGCTTTCTTT
CASSRRRGAEAFF
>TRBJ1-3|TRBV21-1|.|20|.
TGTGCCAGCAGCTTAAAGAGGGGGCTGAGGGTATGGAGGAGCGGAAACACCATATATTTT
CASSLKRGLRVWRSGNTIYF
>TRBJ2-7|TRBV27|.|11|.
TGTGCCAGCAGTCCTTCCTACGAGCAGTACTTC
CASSPSYEQYF
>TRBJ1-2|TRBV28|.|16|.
TGTGCCAGCAGTCCTACGCCCCCCCGCCTTAACTATGGCTACACCTTC
CASSPTPPRLNYGYTF
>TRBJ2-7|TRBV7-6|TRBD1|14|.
TGTGCCAGCAGCCCCCGGGACAGTGACTACGAGCAGTACTTC
CASSPRDSDYEQYF
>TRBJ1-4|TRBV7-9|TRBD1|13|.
TGTGCCAGCAGCTTAGCGGGACAGCTCTTACTGTTTTTT
CASSLAGQLLLFF
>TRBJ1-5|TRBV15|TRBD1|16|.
TGTGCCACCAGCAGAGGGACAGGAGAGCTGAATCAGCCCCAGCATTTT
CATSRGTGELNQPQHF
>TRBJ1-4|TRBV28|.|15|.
TGTGCCAGCAGTTCCGAGACAGCTATTAATGAAAAACTGTTTTTT
CASSSETAINEKLFF
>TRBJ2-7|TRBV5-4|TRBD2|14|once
TGTGCCAGCAGCCTAGCGGGGGCCTACTACGAGCAGTACTTC
CASSLAGAYYEQYF
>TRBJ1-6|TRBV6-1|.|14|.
TGTGCCAGCAGTGAAGCCTCCGACTCGTCACCCCTCCACTTT
CASSEASDSSPLHF
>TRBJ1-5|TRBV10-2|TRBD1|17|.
TGCGCCAGCAGTGCACAGGGGGTAGGGGCCTACAATCAGCCCCAGCATTTT
CASSAQGVGAYNQPQHF
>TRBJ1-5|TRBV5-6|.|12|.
TGTGCCAGCAGCTACAGGGATCAGCCCCAGCATTTT
CASSYRDQPQHF
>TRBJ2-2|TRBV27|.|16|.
TGTGCCAGCAGTTTATCGTGGCGTAGCGGATTCAGGGAGCTGTTTTTT
CASSLSWRSGFRELFF
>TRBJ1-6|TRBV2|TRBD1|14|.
TGTGCCAGCAGTGGACAGGGTACCGATTCACCCCTCCACTTT
CASSGQGTDSPLHF
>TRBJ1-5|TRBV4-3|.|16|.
TGCGCCAGCAGCCTCAACTTCGGGAATAGCAATCAGCCCCAGCATTTT
CASSLNFGNSNQPQHF
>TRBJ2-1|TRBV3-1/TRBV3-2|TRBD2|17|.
TGTGCCAGCAGCCCAACTCAACTAGCGGGAGGGCTCAATGAGCAGTTCTTC
CASSPTQLAGGLNEQFF
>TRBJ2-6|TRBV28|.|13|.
TGTGCCAGCAGTGGCCGTAGGGCCAACGTCCTGACTTTC
CASSGRRANVLTF
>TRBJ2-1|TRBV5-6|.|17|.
TGTGCCAGCAGCTTGGAATGGTCTGGCCTGCCCTACAATGAGCAGTTCTTC
CASSLEWSGLPYNEQFF
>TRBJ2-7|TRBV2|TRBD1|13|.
TGTGCCAGCACTCGGGACAGGGCCTACGAGCAGTACTTC
CASTRDRAYEQYF
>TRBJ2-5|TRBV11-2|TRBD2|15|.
TGTGCCAGCAGCTCCGGACTAGCGGGGAAAGAGACCCAGTACTTC
CASSSGLAGKETQYF
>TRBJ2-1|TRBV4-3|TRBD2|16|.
TGCGCCAGCGCCAGCCAAAGAGGCGGGAGGTTCGGTGAGCAGTTCTTC
CASASQRGGRFGEQFF
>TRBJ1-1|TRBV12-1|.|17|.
TGTGCCAGCAGCGGGACAACGCCGACAGGGGACGGAACTGAAGCTTTCTTT
CASSGTTPTGDGTEAFF